These 20 T cell receptor beta chains share one sample of origin, sequenced in a study of shared clonotypes between healthy human individuals. The assay was immunoSEQ multiplex PCR, and TCRdb's table has in-frame clones only and misses some. Of around 500,000 clones in the sample, 75% to 85% were seen once. Sequenced material: PBMCs. The receptors originated from a woman in her forties in good health. Some clones in this sample may be carry-over from other donors' samples.

This chain joins TRBV10-3 and TRBJ1-1; perhaps TRBD1 as D (6 bases). The CDR3 is 15 residues long. The germline CDR1 and CDR2 sequences are ENHRY and SYGVKD. The V end was cut by 0 bases, the J end by 4 bases, with 12 bases between. Here the CDR3 reads CAISESKGGTTEAFF. The CDR3 DNA reads as TGTGCCATCAGTGAGTCGAAAGGGGGGACCACTGAAGCTTTCTTT.

This clone was detected ten times or more. The gene calls are TRBV2 and TRBJ2-2, with D maybe TRBD2 (7 bases). The CDR3 loop spans 15 amino acids. CDR1 and CDR2 from the germline V gene are SNHLY and FYNNEI. V dropped 3 bases and J dropped 6 bases, with 14 bases sitting between them. DNA of the CDR3: TGTGCCAGCAGTGAGGGGCAGGGGAGGGCCGGGGAGCTGTTTTTT. Translated: CASSEGQGRAGELFF.

This chain connects TRBV7-8 to TRBJ2-7; 9 bases line up with TRBD2. Germline V gene lookup returns CDR1 SGHVS and CDR2 FQNEAQ. V shed 5 bases and J 0 bases; nucleotides not matched to a gene: 11. The CDR3 is 17 amino acids. CDR3 sequence reads: CASSPRGLAGLSYEQYF. Here the CDR3 DNA reads TGTGCCAGCAGCCCCCGGGGGCTAGCGGGACTCTCCTACGAGCAGTACTTC.

V and J are TRBV11-2 and TRBJ2-1; D gene ambiguous. V was shortened by 3 bases and J by 6 bases, with 12 bases between the two germline ends. There are 14 residues in the CDR3. CDR1 is SGHAT and CDR2 is FQNNGV in the germline V gene. The CDR3 region is CASSFGRNSNEQFF. The CDR3 DNA follows: TGTGCCAGCAGCTTTGGACGGAATTCCAATGAGCAGTTCTTC.

The chain links TRBV28 to TRBJ1-5; a possible D gene is TRBD1 (5 bases). The germline V and J ends were trimmed by 6 bases and 6 bases, with 21 bases remaining between them. Germline V gene sequence: CDR1 MDHEN, CDR2 SYDVKM. The CDR3 sequence is 16 residues long. The CDR3 nucleotides read TGTGCCAGCAGACCATTTAGGGGCCACCAGGGTCAGCCCCAGCATTTT. Translated: CASRPFRGHQGQPQHF.

In its sample, this clone was seen once. The sample has other DNA sequences that encode this CDR3 too. The chain couples TRBV15 to TRBJ2-7; no clear D gene. The CDR3 is 11 amino acids. CDR1 is LNHNV, CDR2 YYDKDF, per germline (reference sequence). The germline V and J ends were trimmed by 1 base and 3 bases, with 1 base remaining between them. For the CDR3, the DNA is TGTGCCACCAGCAGAGGCTACGAGCAGTACTTC. The encoded protein is CATSRGYEQYF.

V is TRBV5-4 and J is TRBJ2-7, with a possible D match to TRBD1 (5 bases). Deletions cut 0 bases from V and 3 bases from J, with 10 bases between. Germline values: CDR1 SGHNT, CDR2 YYREEE (reference sequence). The CDR3 runs 14 residues. The CDR3 nucleotides are TGTGCCAGCAGCTTGGAACCAGGGATCTACGAGCAGTACTTC. Protein product: CASSLEPGIYEQYF.

This clone was detected once. This rearrangement joins TRBV7-9 to TRBJ2-1; 9 nucleotides line up with TRBD2. CDR3 size: 16 residues. V shed 5 bases and J 2 bases; nucleotides not matched to a gene: 7. CDR1 and CDR2 (germline): SEHNR, FQNEAQ (reference sequence). CDR3 DNA: TGTGCCAGCAGCGGCACCGGGACTAGCACCTACAATGAGCAGTTCTTC. Protein sequence: CASSGTGTSTYNEQFF.

The rearrangement links TRBV5-1 to TRBJ1-1; D possibly corresponds to TRBD1 (5 bases). The CDR3 is 16 amino acids. Germline CDR1 reads SGHRS; CDR2 reads YFSETQ. Trimming shortened V by 7 bases and J by 0 bases, and 19 bases separated the two germline ends. CDR3 sequence: CASRSQYLGVNTEAFF. In DNA form, the CDR3 reads TGCGCCAGCCGTTCTCAGTATCTGGGGGTGAACACTGAAGCTTTCTTT.

The chain links TRBV7-9 to TRBJ2-5, with 8 bases lining up with TRBD2. V dropped 5 bases and J dropped 10; count of bases not matched to a gene: 3. Germline-derived CDR1 and CDR2 are SEHNR and FQNEAQ (reference sequence). This CDR3 has 11 amino acids. The CDR3: CASSPTSGQYF. Written as DNA, the CDR3 is TGTGCCAGCAGCCCAACTAGCGGCCAGTACTTC.

The rearrangement joins TRBV10-3 to TRBJ2-7, with unresolved D. Germline loops: CDR1 ENHRY, CDR2 SYGVKD. The CDR3 has 14 residues. Trimming stripped 8 bases from V and 2 bases from J, with 16 bases between. The CDR3 sequence: CAIFLRGVAYEQYF. The CDR3 DNA sequence: TGTGCCATCTTTCTTCGCGGAGTCGCCTACGAGCAGTACTTC.

This rearrangement joins TRBV27 to TRBJ2-1; the match to TRBD1 covers 7 bases. J lost 10 bases, V lost 9 bases, and 6 bases had no gene match. Germline V gives CDR1 MNHEY, CDR2 SMNVEV (reference sequence). This CDR3 has 11 amino acids. The CDR3 DNA sequence: TGTGCCAGTAGCAGGGGGTACGAGCAGTTCTTC. Translated, it gives CASSRGYEQFF.

This clone was picked up one time. The genes are TRBV30 and TRBJ1-4; a weak D match, TRBD1 (6 bases). Trimming left V 4 bases short and J 8 bases short, with 17 bases between. This CDR3 region has 14 residues. Per the germline V gene, CDR1 is GTSNPN and CDR2 is SVGIG (reference sequence). The CDR3 spells CAWNKGGLSEKLFF. The DNA of the CDR3 is TGTGCCTGGAATAAGGGGGGGTTGTCAGAAAAACTGTTTTTT.

The V call is TRBV20-1, the J call TRBJ2-7; D gene uncertain. The ends were cut back, 6 bases at V and 6 bases at J, with 12 bases in the middle. Germline V gives CDR1 DFQATT, CDR2 SNEGSKA (reference sequence). This CDR3 region has 11 residues. The CDR3 coding sequence is TGCAGTGCGAAATTTGGGTCCGAGCAGTACTTC. Translated: CSAKFGSEQYF.

The chain carries TRBV5-6 and TRBJ2-1; the D gene is possibly TRBD2 (5 bases). Trimming pared 2 bases from V and 5 bases from J, leaving 17 bases between. Germline V gene data show CDR1 as SGHDT and CDR2 as YYEEEE. CDR3 length: 16 residues. The CDR3 loop reads CASSLGRSGKNNEQFF. The CDR3 DNA is TGTGCCAGCAGCTTAGGTCGGTCGGGAAAGAACAATGAGCAGTTCTTC. Complete variable domain (other parts from reference TRBV5-6 and TRBJ2-1): DAGVTQSPTHLIKTRGQQVTLRCSPKSGHDTVSWYQQALGQGPQFIFQYYEEEERQRGNFPDRFSGHQFPNYSSELNVNALLLGDSALYLCASSLGRSGKNNEQFFGPGTRLTVL.

The V call is TRBV27, the J call TRBJ2-2; perhaps D is TRBD1 or TRBD2 (5 bases each). Trimming removed 5 bases from V and 4 bases from J, with 20 bases in between. This CDR3 has 17 residues. The V gene's germline CDR1 is MNHEY and CDR2 SMNVEV (reference sequence). CDR3 bases: TGTGCCAGCAGTAACGCCGGGACCCGAGGGACCACCGGGGAGCTGTTTTTT. It encodes CASSNAGTRGTTGELFF.

The chain uses TRBV4-1 and TRBJ2-7, with D perhaps matching TRBD2 (6 bases). Germline V CDR1 and CDR2: MGHRA, YSYEKL. The CDR3 consists of 17 residues. V was pared by 1 base and J by 1 base, with 17 bases between. The CDR3 loop reads CASSQAWGTGRSYEQYF. CDR3 nucleotide sequence: TGCGCCAGCAGCCAAGCTTGGGGAACGGGGAGGTCCTACGAGCAGTACTTC.

Comment on this clone: This likely traces to a read error, being one base from a far larger clone. The sample has other DNA sequences that encode this CDR3 too. J is TRBJ1-1 and V is TRBV7-8; D gene unclear. Trimming took 1 base from V and 1 from J, leaving 4 bases between them. The CDR3 contains 13 residues. Germline loops: CDR1 SGHVS, CDR2 FQNEAQ. This CDR3 is CASSLDRNTEAFF. The CDR3, as DNA: TGTGCCAGCAGCTTAGACAGGAACACTGAAGCTTTCTTT.

The rearrangement links TRBV21-1 to TRBJ1-2. TRBV21-1 is an annotated pseudogene. CDR3 length: 16 residues. In DNA form, the CDR3 reads TGTGCCAGCGATCCTTACGAGCTAGGGAAGAACTATGGCTACACCTTC. Protein: CASDPYELGKNYGYTF.

This CDR3 is CSVDRQTQETQYF. As DNA, the CDR3 is TGCAGCGTTGATCGACAGACCCAAGAGACCCAGTACTTC. This rearrangement joins TRBV29-1 to TRBJ2-5, with D tentatively TRBD1 (5 bases). Trimming took off 3 bases at V and 1 base at J, with 9 bases between the two ends. Germline CDR1 reads SQVTM; CDR2 reads ANQGSEA. There are 13 residues in the CDR3.